The present T cell receptor beta chain was sequenced within a study of control samples from healthy donors and cancer patients. Trimming stripped 4 bases from V and 1 base from J, with 12 bases between. CDR1 and CDR2 (germline): SGHDT, YYEEEE. The CDR3 spans 16 residues. Clones were read by immunoSEQ multiplex PCR, and TCRdb kept only the in-frame ones, dropping some. The sample lists about 130,000 clones, around 90% occurring once. Sequenced input: blood. The V gene is TRBV5-6, the J gene TRBJ2-6; D possibly corresponds to TRBD1 (6 bases). This receptor was taken from a man aged 40-49 years in good health. CDR3 bases: TGTGCCAGCAGCGCTAAACAGGGTTCTGGGGCCAACGTCCTGACTTTC. This gives the protein CASSAKQGSGANVLTF.